The clone carrying this T cell receptor beta chain is judged medium-sized. This entry is derived from a study of immune reconstitution after stem cell transplant in scleroderma. TCRdb itself ran the RT-PCR reads through MiXCR, one entry per CDR3 protein. The sample lists more than 2,000 distinct CDR3 sequences, over 7% occurring once. The germline V gene has CDR1 DFQATT and CDR2 SNEGSKA (reference sequence). V trimming: 2 bases; J trimming: 7 bases; junction bases outside the gene matches: 13. The CDR3 runs to 15 residues. The chain employs TRBV20-1 and TRBJ2-7, with TRBD2 matching over 8 bases. Sample acquisition took place before or after autologous hematopoietic stem cell transplantation (not recorded which). The source is a male donor with systemic sclerosis. For the CDR3, the DNA is TGCAGTGCTAGATCAACGGGGGGGACCTTTGTTGAGCAGTACTTC. Its protein is CSARSTGGTFVEQYF.